This T cell receptor beta chain emerged from a study of T cell responses to AZD1222 COVID-19 vaccine (dated by TCRdb to about 2021). Notes on the research overall: Because spike-specific TCR depth and breadth did not differ between the two schedules, AZD1222 recipients who got a second dose at roughly 4 weeks were pooled with those who got a second dose at roughly 12 weeks. A total of approximately 250 trial participants underwent TCR sequencing, of whom roughly 210 had received two doses of AZD1222 and some 26 had received two doses of the MenACWY control vaccine. Enrollment into the trials was organized by age into subgroups of 18-55, 56-69 and 70-plus years, and those subgroups contained about 150, 27 and 61 TCR-sequenced participants, respectively. Study-wide findings and limitations: Epitopes outside the regions mutated in the B.1.351 and B.1.1.7 variants were reportedly recognized by nearly half of the unique spike-specific TCRs. Conclusions about previously exposed vaccinees were limited because only six or seven AZD1222 recipients were SARS-CoV-2 seropositive at baseline. Most participants were white British and females outnumbered males, and the authors suggested that clonal diversity may have been underestimated. Because no samples from the day 14 peak response were available, repertoires could be characterized only after the peak T cell response. In the small 56-69-year group, the increase in depth fell short of significance, most likely because of low power. The whole spike protein was spanned by vaccine-associated CD4 TCRs, and dominant responses were seen in regions 160-218 and 743-854. After two AZD1222 doses, both the breadth and the depth of spike-specific TCRs were significantly higher than at day 0 and than in MenACWY recipients.

Inclusive of the bounding cysteine and phenylalanine, the CDR3 is 18 residues long. The sequence is cut down to CDR3 DNA, 54 bases in frame from base 1. CDR1 PRHDT and CDR2 FYEKMQ were looked up in the germline V gene (reference sequence). Here V drops 5 bases and J drops 1 base, and the junction holds 13 bases not matched to any gene. Read against the paper, the sample's time point label means: baseline before first vaccination. Vaccinee samples were obtained from the UK trials COV001 and COV002, which included a single-blind randomized controlled phase 2/3 trial of AZD1222 (ChAdOx1 nCoV-19) in healthy adults. Trial participant PBMC samples were collected at day 0 and day 28 after the second dose for TCRbeta chain sequencing. In the case of this clone: The antigen this receptor binds is unknown. No clone much larger than this one lies a single base away; base qualities are absent.

The CDR3 regions of human TCRbeta chains were analyzed by immunosequencing. The published analysis was carried out like this. TCRs in the repertoires were matched against a reference library of SARS-CoV-2-specific TCRs that had been generated with the MIRA antigen-specificity platform. Breadth was defined as the fraction of unique TCRs that were SARS-CoV-2-associated. Depth was defined as the fraction of total T cells that were SARS-CoV-2-associated. Each spike-specific TCR was assigned to its reactive spike region and to a CD4 or CD8 class using the MIRA data. Log10-transformed breadth and depth values were compared by one-way ANOVA with Sidak's multiple comparisons tests. Imported from immuneACCESS, the table was reduced by TCRdb to in-frame sequences with V and J called. These copies leave out some clones; in studies compared against another copy, an unresolved V gene accounts for under half, and the cause of the remainder is not known. V and J calls plus clone size are reproduced from that table; the DNA served to infer D and trimming. The sample table shows about 170,000 clones, and approximately 90% are seen once. The top ten hold roughly 3.1% of the sample.

The chain is assembled from TRBV13 and TRBJ2-7, and TRBD2 matches 11 of the central bases. Material: peripheral blood, obtained on day 0 of AZD1222 vaccination. The sequence came from an adult in good health. The CDR3 corresponds to CASSPRRLAGSPSYEQYF. The DNA reads TGTGCCAGCAGCCCCCGCCGACTAGCGGGGAGTCCATCCTACGAGCAGTACTTC.